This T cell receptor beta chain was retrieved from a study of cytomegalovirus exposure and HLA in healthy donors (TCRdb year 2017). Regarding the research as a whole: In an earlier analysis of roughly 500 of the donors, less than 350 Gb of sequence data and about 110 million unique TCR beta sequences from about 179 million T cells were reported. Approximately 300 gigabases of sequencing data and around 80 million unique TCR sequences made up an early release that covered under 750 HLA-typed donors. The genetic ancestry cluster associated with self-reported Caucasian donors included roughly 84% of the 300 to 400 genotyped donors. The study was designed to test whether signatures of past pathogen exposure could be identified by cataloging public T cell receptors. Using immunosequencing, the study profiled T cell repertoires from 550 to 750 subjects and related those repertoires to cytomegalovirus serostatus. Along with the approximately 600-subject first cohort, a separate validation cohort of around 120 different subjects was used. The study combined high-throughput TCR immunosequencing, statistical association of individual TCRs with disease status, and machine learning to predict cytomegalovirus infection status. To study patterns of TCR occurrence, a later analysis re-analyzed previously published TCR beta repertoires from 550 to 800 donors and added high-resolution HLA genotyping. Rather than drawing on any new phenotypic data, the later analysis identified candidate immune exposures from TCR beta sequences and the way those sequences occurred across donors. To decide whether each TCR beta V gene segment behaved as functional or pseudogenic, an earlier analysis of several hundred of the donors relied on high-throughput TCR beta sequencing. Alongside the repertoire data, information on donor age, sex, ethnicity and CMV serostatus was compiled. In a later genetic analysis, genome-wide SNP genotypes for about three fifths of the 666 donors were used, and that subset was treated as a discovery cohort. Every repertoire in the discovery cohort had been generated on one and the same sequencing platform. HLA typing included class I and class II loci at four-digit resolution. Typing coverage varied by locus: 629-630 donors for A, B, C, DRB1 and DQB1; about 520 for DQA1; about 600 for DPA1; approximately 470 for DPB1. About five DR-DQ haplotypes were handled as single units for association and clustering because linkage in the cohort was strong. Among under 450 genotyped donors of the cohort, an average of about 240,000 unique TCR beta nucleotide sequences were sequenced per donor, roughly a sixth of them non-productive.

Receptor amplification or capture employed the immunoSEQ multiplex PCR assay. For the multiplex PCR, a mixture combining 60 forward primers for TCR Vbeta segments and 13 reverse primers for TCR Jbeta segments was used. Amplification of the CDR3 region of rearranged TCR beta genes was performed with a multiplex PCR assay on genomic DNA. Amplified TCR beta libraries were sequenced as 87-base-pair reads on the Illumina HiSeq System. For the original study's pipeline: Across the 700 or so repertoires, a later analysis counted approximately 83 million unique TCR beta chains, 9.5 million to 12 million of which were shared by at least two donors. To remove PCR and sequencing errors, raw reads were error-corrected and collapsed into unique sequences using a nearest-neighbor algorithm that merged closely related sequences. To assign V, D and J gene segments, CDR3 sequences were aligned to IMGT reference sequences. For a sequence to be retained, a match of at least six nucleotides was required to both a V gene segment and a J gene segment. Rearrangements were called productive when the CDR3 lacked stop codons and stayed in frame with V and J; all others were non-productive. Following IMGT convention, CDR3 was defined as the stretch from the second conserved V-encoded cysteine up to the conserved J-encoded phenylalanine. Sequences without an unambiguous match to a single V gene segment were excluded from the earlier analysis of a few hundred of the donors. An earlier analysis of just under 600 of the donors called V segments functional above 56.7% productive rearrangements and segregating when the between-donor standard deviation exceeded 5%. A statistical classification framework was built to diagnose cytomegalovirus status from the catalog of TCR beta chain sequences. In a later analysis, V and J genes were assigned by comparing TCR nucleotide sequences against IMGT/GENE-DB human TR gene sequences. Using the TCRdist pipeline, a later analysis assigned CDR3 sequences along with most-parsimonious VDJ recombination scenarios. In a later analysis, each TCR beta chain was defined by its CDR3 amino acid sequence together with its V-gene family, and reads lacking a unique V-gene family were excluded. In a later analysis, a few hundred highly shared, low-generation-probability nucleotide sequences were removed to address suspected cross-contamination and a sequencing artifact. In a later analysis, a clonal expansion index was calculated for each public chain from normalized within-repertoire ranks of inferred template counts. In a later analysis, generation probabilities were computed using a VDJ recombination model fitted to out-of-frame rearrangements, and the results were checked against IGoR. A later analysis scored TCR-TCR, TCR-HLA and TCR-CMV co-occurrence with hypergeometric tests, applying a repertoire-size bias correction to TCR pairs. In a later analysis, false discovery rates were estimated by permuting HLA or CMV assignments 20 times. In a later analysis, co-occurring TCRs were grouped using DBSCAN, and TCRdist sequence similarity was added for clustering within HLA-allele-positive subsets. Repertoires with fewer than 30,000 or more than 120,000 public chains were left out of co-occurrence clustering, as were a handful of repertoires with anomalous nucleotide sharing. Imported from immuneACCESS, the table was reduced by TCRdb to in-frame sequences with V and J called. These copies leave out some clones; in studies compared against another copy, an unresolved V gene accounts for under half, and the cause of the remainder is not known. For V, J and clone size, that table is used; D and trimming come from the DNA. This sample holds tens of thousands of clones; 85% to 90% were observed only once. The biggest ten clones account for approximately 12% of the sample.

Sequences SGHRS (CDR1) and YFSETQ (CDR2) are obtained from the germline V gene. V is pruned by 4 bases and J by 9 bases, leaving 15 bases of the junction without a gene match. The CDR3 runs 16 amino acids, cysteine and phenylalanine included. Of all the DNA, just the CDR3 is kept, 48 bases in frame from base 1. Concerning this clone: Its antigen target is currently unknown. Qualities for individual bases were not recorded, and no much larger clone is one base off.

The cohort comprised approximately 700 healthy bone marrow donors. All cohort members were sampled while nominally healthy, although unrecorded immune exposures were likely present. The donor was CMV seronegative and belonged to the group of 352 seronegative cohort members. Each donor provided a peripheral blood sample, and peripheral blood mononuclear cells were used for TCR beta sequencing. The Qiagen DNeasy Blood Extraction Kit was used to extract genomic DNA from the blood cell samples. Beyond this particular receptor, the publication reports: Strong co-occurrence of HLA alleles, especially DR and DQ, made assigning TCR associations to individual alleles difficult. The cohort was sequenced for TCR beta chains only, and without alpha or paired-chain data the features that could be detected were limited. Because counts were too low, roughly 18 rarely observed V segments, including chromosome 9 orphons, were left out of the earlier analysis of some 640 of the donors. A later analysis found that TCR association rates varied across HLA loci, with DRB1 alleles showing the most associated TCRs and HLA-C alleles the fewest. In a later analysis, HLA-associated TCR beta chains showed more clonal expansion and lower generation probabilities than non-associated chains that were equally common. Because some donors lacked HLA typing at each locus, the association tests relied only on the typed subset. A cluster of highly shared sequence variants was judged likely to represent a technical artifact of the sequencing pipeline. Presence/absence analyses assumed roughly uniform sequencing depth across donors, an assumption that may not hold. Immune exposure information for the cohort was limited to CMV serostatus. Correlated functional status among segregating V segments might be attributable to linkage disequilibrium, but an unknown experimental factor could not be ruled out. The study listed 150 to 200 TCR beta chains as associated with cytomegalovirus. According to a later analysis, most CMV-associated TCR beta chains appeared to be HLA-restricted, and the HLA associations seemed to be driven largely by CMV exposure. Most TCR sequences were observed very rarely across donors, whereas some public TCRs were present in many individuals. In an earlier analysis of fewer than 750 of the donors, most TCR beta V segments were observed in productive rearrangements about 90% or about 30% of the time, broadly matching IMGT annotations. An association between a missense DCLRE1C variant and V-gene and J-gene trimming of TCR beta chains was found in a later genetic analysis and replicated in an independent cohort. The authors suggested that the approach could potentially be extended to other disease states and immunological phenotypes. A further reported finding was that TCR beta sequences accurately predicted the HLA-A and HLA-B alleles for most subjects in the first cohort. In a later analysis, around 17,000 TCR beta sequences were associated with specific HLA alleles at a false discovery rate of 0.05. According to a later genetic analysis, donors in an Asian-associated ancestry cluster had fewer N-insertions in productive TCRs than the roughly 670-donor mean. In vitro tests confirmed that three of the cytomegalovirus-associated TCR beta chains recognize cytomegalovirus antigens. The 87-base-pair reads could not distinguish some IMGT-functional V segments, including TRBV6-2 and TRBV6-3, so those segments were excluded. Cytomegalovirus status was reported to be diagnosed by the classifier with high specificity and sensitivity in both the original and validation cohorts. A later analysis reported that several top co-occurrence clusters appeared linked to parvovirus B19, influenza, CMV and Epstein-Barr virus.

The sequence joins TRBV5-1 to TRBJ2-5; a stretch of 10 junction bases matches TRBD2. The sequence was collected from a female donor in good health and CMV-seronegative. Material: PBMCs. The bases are TGCGCCAGCAGCGCTGAAGGTAGCGGGGGGATTAAGTCCCAGTACTTC. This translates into CASSAEGSGGIKSQYF.